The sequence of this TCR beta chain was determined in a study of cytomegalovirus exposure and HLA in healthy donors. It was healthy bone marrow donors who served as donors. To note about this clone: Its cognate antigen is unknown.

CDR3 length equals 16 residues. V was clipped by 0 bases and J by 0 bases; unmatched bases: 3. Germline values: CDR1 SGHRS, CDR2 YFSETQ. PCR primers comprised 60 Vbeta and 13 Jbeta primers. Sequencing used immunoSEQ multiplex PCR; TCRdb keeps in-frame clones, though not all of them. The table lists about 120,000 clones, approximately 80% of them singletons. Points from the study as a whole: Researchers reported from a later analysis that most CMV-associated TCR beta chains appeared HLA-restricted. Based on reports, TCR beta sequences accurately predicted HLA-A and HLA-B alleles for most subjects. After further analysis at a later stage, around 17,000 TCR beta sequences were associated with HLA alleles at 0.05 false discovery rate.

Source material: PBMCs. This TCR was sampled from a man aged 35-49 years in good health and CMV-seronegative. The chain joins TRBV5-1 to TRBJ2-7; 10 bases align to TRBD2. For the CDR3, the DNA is TGCGCCAGCAGCTTGGCTCCTAGCGGGAGCTCCTACGAGCAGTACTTC. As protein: CASSLAPSGSSYEQYF.